The 5 T cell receptor beta chains below all came from one sample that was sequenced in a study of blood T cells in healthy people across ages. Next came a second PCR, run for about 6 to 11 cycles, which used a sample-barcoded 5' primer along with a J-beta primer mix. MiXCR was run by TCRdb on the 5' RACE reads, yielding one entry per CDR3 protein. The data contain 710,000 or so distinct CDR3 sequences, roughly 32% of them seen just once; the ten biggest clones take up over 15%. The specimen was blood. All receptors come from a woman of 80 years or more in good health.

The chain uses TRBV5-1 and TRBJ2-1; 11 bases match TRBD2. J lost 8 bases, V lost 4 bases, and 11 bases had no gene match. CDR3 length equals 16 residues. Germline values: CDR1 SGHRS, CDR2 YFSETQ. The CDR3 reads CASSATTSGKFDEQFF. The CDR3 bases are TGCGCCAGCAGCGCAACGACTAGCGGGAAGTTCGATGAGCAGTTCTTC.

The table lists this clonotype with many counts. The V gene is TRBV4-3, the J gene TRBJ2-3; unclear D gene. The V gene lost 3 bases and the J gene lost 2 bases, with 9 bases spanning the gap. CDR3 length: 14 amino acids. Germline values: CDR1 LGHNA, CDR2 YSLEER. Here the CDR3 reads CASSQSRNTDTQYF. In DNA, the CDR3 is TGCGCCAGCAGCCAGTCCAGGAACACAGATACGCAGTATTTT.

The chain employs TRBV28 and TRBJ2-7; weak D call: TRBD2 (6 bases). Trimming stripped 3 bases from V and 1 base from J, with 16 bases between. Germline V gene data show CDR1 as MDHEN and CDR2 as SYDVKM. The CDR3 is 16 residues long. The CDR3 nucleotides read TGTGCCAGCAGTTTCACCGCAGGGACTCTTTCCTACGAGCAGTACTTC. It codes for CASSFTAGTLSYEQYF.

This clonotype was counted once. The chain couples TRBV29-1 to TRBJ2-7, with 7 bases lining up with TRBD1. The CDR3 totals 13 residues. CDR1 is SQVTM, CDR2 ANQGSEA, per germline. V was clipped by 8 bases and J by 2 bases; unmatched bases: 9. The CDR3 DNA is TGCAGCCACAGGGGACGGAAGACCTACGAGCAGTACTTC. Amino acids: CSHRGRKTYEQYF.

This clonotype was picked up a small number of times. J is TRBJ2-3 and V is TRBV5-6, with 9 bases lining up with TRBD2. The CDR3 is 19 amino acids. CDR1 and CDR2 (germline): SGHDT, YYEEEE. The ends lost 0 bases at V and 2 bases at J; junction bases unmatched: 13. The DNA for the CDR3 is TGTGCCAGCAGCTTGGGTCGGGTAGCGGGGGCCGCCCCCACAGATACGCAGTATTTT. It specifies CASSLGRVAGAAPTDTQYF.